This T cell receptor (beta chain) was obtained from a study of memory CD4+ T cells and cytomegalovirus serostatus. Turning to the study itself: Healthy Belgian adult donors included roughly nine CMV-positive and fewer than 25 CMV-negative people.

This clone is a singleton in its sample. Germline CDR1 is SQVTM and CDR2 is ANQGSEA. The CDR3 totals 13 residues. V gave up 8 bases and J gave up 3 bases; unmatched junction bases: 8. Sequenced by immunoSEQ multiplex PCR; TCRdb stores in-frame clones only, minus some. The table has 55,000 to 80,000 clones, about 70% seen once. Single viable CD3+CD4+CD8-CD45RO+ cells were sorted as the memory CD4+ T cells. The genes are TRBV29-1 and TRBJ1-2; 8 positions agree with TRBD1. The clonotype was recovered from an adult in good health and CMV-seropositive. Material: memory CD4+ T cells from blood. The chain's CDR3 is CSSQQGDHYGYTF. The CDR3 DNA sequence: TGCAGCTCTCAACAGGGGGATCACTATGGCTACACCTTC.